This T cell receptor beta chain was documented in a study of siplizumab effects on memory and regulatory T cells. This CDR3 spans 17 amino acids. Germline V gene data show CDR1 as SGHTS and CDR2 as YDEGEE. Trimming stripped 1 base from V and 4 bases from J, with 17 bases between. Profiling relied on immunoSEQ multiplex PCR, and the TCRdb table lists in-frame clones only, not all of them. The table lists 85,000 or so clones, approximately 95% of them singletons. As to this clone: Its antigen is unknown.

Whole-study results and caveats: Unstimulated subsets captured only a minor fraction of alloreactive clones. Naive T cells appeared more diverse than memory cells and seemed to be major alloresponse contributors.

This chain joins TRBV5-8 and TRBJ2-2; D not certain. This clonotype originated in a human donor in good health. Sequenced input: CD8+ T cells sorted from blood. The CDR3 sequence: CASSLITLEVTTGELFF. The CDR3 DNA is TGTGCCAGCAGCTTGATTACTTTAGAGGTTACCACCGGGGAGCTGTTTTTT.